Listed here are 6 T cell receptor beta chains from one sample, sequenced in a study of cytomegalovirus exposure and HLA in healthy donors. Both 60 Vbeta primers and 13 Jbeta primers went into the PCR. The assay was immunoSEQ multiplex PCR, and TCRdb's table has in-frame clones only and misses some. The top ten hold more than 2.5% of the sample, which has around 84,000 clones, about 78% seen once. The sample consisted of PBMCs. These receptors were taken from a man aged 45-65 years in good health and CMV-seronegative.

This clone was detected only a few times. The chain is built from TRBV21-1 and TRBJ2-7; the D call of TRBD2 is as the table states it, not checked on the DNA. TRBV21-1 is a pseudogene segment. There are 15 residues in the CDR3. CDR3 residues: CASSDTSGEPGEQYF. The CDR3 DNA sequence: TGTGCCAGCAGCGACACTAGCGGGGAGCCGGGAGAGCAGTACTTC.

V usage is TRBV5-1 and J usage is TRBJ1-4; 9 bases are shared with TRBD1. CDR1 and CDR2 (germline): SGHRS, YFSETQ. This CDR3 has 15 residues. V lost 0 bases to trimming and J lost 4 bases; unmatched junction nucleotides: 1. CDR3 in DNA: TGCGCCAGCAGCTTGGCGGGACAGGGTAATGAAAAACTGTTTTTT. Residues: CASSLAGQGNEKLFF.

CDR3 loop: CASRRGGSYEQYF. As DNA, the CDR3 is TGTGCCAGCAGGAGGGGGGGCTCCTACGAGCAGTACTTC. The chain is built from TRBV2 and TRBJ2-7, with a possible D match to TRBD2 (7 bases). The germline CDR1 and CDR2 sequences are SNHLY and FYNNEI. This CDR3 contains 13 residues. The V and J ends lost 6 bases and 0 bases respectively, with 9 bases between them.

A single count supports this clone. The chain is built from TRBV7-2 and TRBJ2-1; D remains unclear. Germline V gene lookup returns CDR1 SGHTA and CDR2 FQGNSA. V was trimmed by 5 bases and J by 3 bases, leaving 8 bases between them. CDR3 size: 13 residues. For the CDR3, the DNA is TGTGCCAGCAGCCTCCAACTCTACAATGAGCAGTTCTTC. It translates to CASSLQLYNEQFF. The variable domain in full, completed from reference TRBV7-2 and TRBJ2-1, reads GAGVSQSPSNKVTEKGKDVELRCDPISGHTALYWYRQSLGQGLEFLIYFQGNSAPDKSGLPSDRFSAERTGGSVSTLTIQRTQQEDSAVYLCASSLQLYNEQFFGPGTRLTVL.

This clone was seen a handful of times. CDR3 sequence (DNA): TGTGCCAGCAGCTTAGGACAGGGACTTTACTTAAGGACCGAGCAGTACTTC. Protein sequence: CASSLGQGLYLRTEQYF. The rearrangement joins TRBV11-2 to TRBJ2-7, with D possibly matching TRBD1 (7 bases). Trimming shortened V by 1 base and J by 6 bases, and 22 bases separated the two germline ends. Germline CDR1 reads SGHAT; CDR2 reads FQNNGV. There are 17 residues in the CDR3.

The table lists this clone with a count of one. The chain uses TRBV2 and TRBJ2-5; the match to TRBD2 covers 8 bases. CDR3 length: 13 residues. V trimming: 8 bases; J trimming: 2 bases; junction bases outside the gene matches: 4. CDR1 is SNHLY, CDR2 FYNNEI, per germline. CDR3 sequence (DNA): TGTGCCAGCGCGGAGCGGGGGCAAGAGACCCAGTACTTC. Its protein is CASAERGQETQYF.